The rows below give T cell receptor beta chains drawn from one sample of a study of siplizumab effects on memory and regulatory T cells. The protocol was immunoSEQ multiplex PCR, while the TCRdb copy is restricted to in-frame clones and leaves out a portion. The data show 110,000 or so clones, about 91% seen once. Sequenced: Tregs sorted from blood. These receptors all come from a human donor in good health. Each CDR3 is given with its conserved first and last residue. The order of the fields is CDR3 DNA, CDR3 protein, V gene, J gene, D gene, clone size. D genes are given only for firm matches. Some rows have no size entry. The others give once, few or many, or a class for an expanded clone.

CDR3 DNA: TGTGCCAGCAGCCAAGAGTGGGGAGCTTCAAAGCGGTACGAGCAGTACTTC
CDR3 protein: CASSQEWGASKRYEQYF
V gene: TRBV14
J gene: TRBJ2-7
D gene: NA
clone size: NA

CDR3 DNA: TGTGCCAGCAGCCGGTATTCCGGGGAGCTGTTTTTT
CDR3 protein: CASSRYSGELFF
V gene: TRBV5-6
J gene: TRBJ2-2
D gene: NA
clone size: NA

CDR3 DNA: TGTGCCAGCAGTGAAGGCAGGCACACTGAAGCTTTCTTT
CDR3 protein: CASSEGRHTEAFF
V gene: TRBV2
J gene: TRBJ1-1
D gene: NA
clone size: NA

CDR3 DNA: TGCGCCAGCAGCCCTGGAGGTTTGCAGTCCAATGAGCAGTTCTTC
CDR3 protein: CASSPGGLQSNEQFF
V gene: TRBV5-1
J gene: TRBJ2-1
D gene: NA
clone size: NA

CDR3 DNA: TGTGCCAGCAGCAACTACCTCCTCCCAGGGGGCCGGACCACTGAAGCTTTCTTT
CDR3 protein: CASSNYLLPGGRTTEAFF
V gene: TRBV7-9
J gene: TRBJ1-1
D gene: TRBD1
clone size: once

CDR3 DNA: TGTGCCAGCGGAGGGCGCCCGGGCTCCTACAATGAGCAGTTCTTC
CDR3 protein: CASGGRPGSYNEQFF
V gene: TRBV7-9
J gene: TRBJ2-1
D gene: NA
clone size: NA

CDR3 DNA: TGCGCCAGCAGCCATGACACAGGGTTTTTCTACAATGAGCAGTTCTTC
CDR3 protein: CASSHDTGFFYNEQFF
V gene: TRBV4-1
J gene: TRBJ2-1
D gene: NA
clone size: NA

CDR3 DNA: TGTGCCATCAGTGAATGGTACGAGCAGTACTTC
CDR3 protein: CAISEWYEQYF
V gene: TRBV10-3
J gene: TRBJ2-7
D gene: NA
clone size: NA

CDR3 DNA: TGCGCCAGTAATACTCAGGGGCCAGATACGCAGTATTTT
CDR3 protein: CASNTQGPDTQYF
V gene: TRBV5-1
J gene: TRBJ2-3
D gene: NA
clone size: NA

CDR3 DNA: TGTGCCAGCAGCTCTGGCCTCTCCAATCCTGAGCAGTACTTC
CDR3 protein: CASSSGLSNPEQYF
V gene: TRBV5-4
J gene: TRBJ2-7
D gene: NA
clone size: NA

CDR3 DNA: TGTGCCAGCAGCACAACCCAGGAAAGCTCCTACGAGCAGTACTTC
CDR3 protein: CASSTTQESSYEQYF
V gene: TRBV7-9
J gene: TRBJ2-7
D gene: NA
clone size: NA

CDR3 DNA: TGTGCCAGCAGCCAGACGACAGGAGCCTACAATGAGCAGTTCTTC
CDR3 protein: CASSQTTGAYNEQFF
V gene: TRBV16
J gene: TRBJ2-1
D gene: NA
clone size: NA

CDR3 DNA: TGTGCCAGCAGAAAGACGGGCACAGATACGCAGTATTTT
CDR3 protein: CASRKTGTDTQYF
V gene: TRBV25-1
J gene: TRBJ2-3
D gene: NA
clone size: NA

CDR3 DNA: TGCGCCAGCAGCCCAATCTGGGGAGCCACTGAAGCTTTCTTT
CDR3 protein: CASSPIWGATEAFF
V gene: TRBV5-1
J gene: TRBJ1-1
D gene: NA
clone size: NA

CDR3 DNA: TGTGCCAGCAGCACCTGGGACAAAATCGGGGGCTACACCTTC
CDR3 protein: CASSTWDKIGGYTF
V gene: TRBV5-5
J gene: TRBJ1-2
D gene: NA
clone size: NA

CDR3 DNA: TGTGCCAGCAGTTACTCAGCGGGTTTCACAGATACGCAGTATTTT
CDR3 protein: CASSYSAGFTDTQYF
V gene: TRBV6-5
J gene: TRBJ2-3
D gene: NA
clone size: NA

CDR3 DNA: TGTGCCAGCAGCTTGAGAGGGAGGCTTGGAAAACTGTTTTTT
CDR3 protein: CASSLRGRLGKLFF
V gene: TRBV5-6
J gene: TRBJ1-4
D gene: NA
clone size: NA

CDR3 DNA: TGTGCCAGCAGTGGACAGTTGCGTGGCTACACCTTC
CDR3 protein: CASSGQLRGYTF
V gene: TRBV6-5
J gene: TRBJ1-2
D gene: NA
clone size: NA

CDR3 DNA: TGTGCCACCAGCAGAGTTAGGTTAATTAACTATGGCTACACCTTC
CDR3 protein: CATSRVRLINYGYTF
V gene: TRBV15
J gene: TRBJ1-2
D gene: NA
clone size: NA

CDR3 DNA: TGTGCCAGCTCGGAGCGCCAAGAGACCCAGTACTTC
CDR3 protein: CASSERQETQYF
V gene: TRBV18
J gene: TRBJ2-5
D gene: NA
clone size: NA

CDR3 DNA: TGTGCCAGTAGTATGGAGCTGGGGCGGAGCTCTGGGGCCAACGTCCTGACTTTC
CDR3 protein: CASSMELGRSSGANVLTF
V gene: TRBV19
J gene: TRBJ2-6
D gene: NA
clone size: NA

CDR3 DNA: TGTGCCAGCAAAAGGAGGACAGGGGGGTCGACCGGGGAGCTGTTTTTT
CDR3 protein: CASKRRTGGSTGELFF
V gene: TRBV5-6
J gene: TRBJ2-2
D gene: TRBD1
clone size: NA

CDR3 DNA: TGTGCCACCGCACGCGGGAGGGCCACCAATGAGCAGTTCTTC
CDR3 protein: CATARGRATNEQFF
V gene: TRBV2
J gene: TRBJ2-1
D gene: TRBD2
clone size: once

CDR3 DNA: TGCAGCGTTGAGGTCCAGGGGTGGACTGAAGCTTTCTTT
CDR3 protein: CSVEVQGWTEAFF
V gene: TRBV29-1
J gene: TRBJ1-1
D gene: NA
clone size: NA

CDR3 DNA: TGCGCCAGCAGCCAAGACCCCGGGGGCGAATACTCAACGACAAGCACAGATACGCAGTATTTT
CDR3 protein: CASSQDPGGEYSTTSTDTQYF
V gene: TRBV4-1
J gene: TRBJ2-3
D gene: NA
clone size: NA

CDR3 DNA: TGTGCCAGCAGTTACTTTGGCAGCGGCGAGCAGTACTTC
CDR3 protein: CASSYFGSGEQYF
V gene: TRBV6-6
J gene: TRBJ2-7
D gene: NA
clone size: once

CDR3 DNA: TGTGCCAGCGAACGCGGGACGGGATTCTCTGGGGCCAACGTCCTGACTTTC
CDR3 protein: CASERGTGFSGANVLTF
V gene: TRBV7-9
J gene: TRBJ2-6
D gene: NA
clone size: NA

CDR3 DNA: TGTGCCAGCAGGGGACAGGGGAATTACCTCAATGAGCAGTTCTTC
CDR3 protein: CASRGQGNYLNEQFF
V gene: TRBV6-6
J gene: TRBJ2-1
D gene: TRBD1
clone size: NA

CDR3 DNA: TGTGCCAGCAGCACGCACAGGGAAGGAGAGACCCAGTACTTC
CDR3 protein: CASSTHREGETQYF
V gene: TRBV11-2
J gene: TRBJ2-5
D gene: NA
clone size: NA